What follows are 16 T cell receptor beta chains derived from one specimen sequenced in a study of CD8 T cells in ankylosing spondylitis. TCRdb recomputed calls from the 5' RACE reads with MiXCR, one row per CDR3 protein. This table holds 200,000 or so distinct CDR3 sequences, 10% to 15% found once. Source material: blood, either unsorted or a sorted T cell fraction (not recorded which). The receptors originated from a female donor with ankylosing spondylitis or in good health (not recorded which).

To note about this clonotype: One end of the junction fails to match germline, which may point to a read error. The chain carries TRBV7-9 and TRBJ2-1, with 7 bases that match TRBD2. The CDR3 length is 14 residues. Germline V gene lookup returns CDR1 SEHNR and CDR2 FQNEAQ (reference sequence). CDR3 sequence (DNA): TGTGCCGGCAGCTTTCCCAGCGGGAACAATGAGCAGTTCTTC. It encodes CAGSFPSGNNEQFF.

This clonotype was recorded at least ten times. This sequence joins TRBV28 and TRBJ1-1; 10 positions agree with TRBD1. CDR1 MDHEN and CDR2 SYDVKM come from the germline V gene. V lost 6 bases and J lost 7; bases outside the gene matches: 8. This CDR3 region has 14 residues. The chain's CDR3 is CASSLSGTGVEAFF. The CDR3 nucleotides are TGTGCCAGCAGCCTATCCGGGACAGGGGTTGAAGCTTTCTTT.

This clonotype was counted between two and nine times. The V and J genes are TRBV18 and TRBJ2-3, with 7 positions matching TRBD2. V gave up 1 base and J gave up 4 bases; unmatched junction bases: 11. Germline V lookup: CDR1 KGHSH, CDR2 LQKENI. CDR3 size: 17 residues. The CDR3 DNA reads as TGTGCCAGCTCACCACTAGCGGGCTCGTCGATCGCAGATACGCAGTATTTT. Protein sequence: CASSPLAGSSIADTQYF. Filled out from reference TRBV18 and TRBJ2-3, the complete variable domain reads NAGVMQNPRHLVRRRGQEARLRCSPMKGHSHVYWYRQLPEEGLKFMVYLQKENIIDESGMPKERFSAEFPKEGPSILRIQQVVRGDSAAYFCASSPLAGSSIADTQYFGPGTRLTVL.

This clonotype was counted ten times or more. The genes are TRBV6-2 or TRBV6-3 and TRBJ1-5; D remains unclear. Germline loops: CDR1 MNHEY, CDR2 SVGEGT. This CDR3 is built from 13 residues. V lost 5 bases and J 3 bases, leaving 8 bases between the germline ends. CDR3 coding DNA: TGTGCCAGCAGTAAGAGCAACAATCAGCCCCAGCATTTT. Its protein is CASSKSNNQPQHF.

The genes are TRBV14 and TRBJ2-3; 8 positions match TRBD1. V trimming: 6 bases; J trimming: 1 base; junction bases outside the gene matches: 3. Germline V gives CDR1 SGHDN, CDR2 FVKESK. The CDR3 is made up of 14 amino acids. The CDR3 protein is CASRDRGRTDTQYF. CDR3 coding DNA: TGTGCCAGCAGAGACAGGGGACGCACAGATACGCAGTATTTT. Full variable domain (outside the CDR3, taken from reference TRBV14 and TRBJ2-3): EAGVTQFPSHSVIEKGQTVTLRCDPISGHDNLYWYRRVMGKEIKFLLHFVKESKQDESGMPNNRFLAERTGGTYSTLKVQPAELEDSGVYFCASRDRGRTDTQYFGPGTRLTVL.

The chain joins TRBV29-1 to TRBJ2-7, with 8 bases lining up with TRBD2. The CDR3 totals 15 residues. Germline V gene data show CDR1 as SQVTM and CDR2 as ANQGSEA. V dropped 1 base and J dropped 3; count of bases not matched to a gene: 8. CDR3 coding DNA: TGCAGCGTTGAAGGGGGAGCGGGAGAATTCTACGAGCAGTACTTC. This gives the protein CSVEGGAGEFYEQYF.

About this clonotype: Mismatch with germline at one junction end may stem from a read error. In DNA, the CDR3 is TGCAGTACTAGAGATCAGGGCCAACTGGGGTCCAAAAACATTCAGTACTTC. The encoded protein is CSTRDQGQLGSKNIQYF. This chain uses TRBV20-1 with TRBJ2-4; the D call may be TRBD1 or TRBD2 (5 bases each). This CDR3 is 17 amino acids long. Germline-derived CDR1 and CDR2 are DFQATT and SNEGSKA (reference sequence).

The CDR3 bases are TGTGCCAGCAGCCCGGGCGCAGGGTGGCATCAGCCCCAGCATTTT. Amino acid sequence: CASSPGAGWHQPQHF. The chain links TRBV7-6 to TRBJ1-5; a possible D gene is TRBD1 (5 bases). The length of the CDR3 is 15 residues. CDR1 and CDR2 from the germline V gene are SGHVS and FNYEAQ. The V gene lost 5 bases and the J gene lost 5 bases, with 16 bases spanning the gap.

This clonotype was seen repeatedly, ten times or more. The chain links TRBV6-5 to TRBJ2-7; D call uncertain. The CDR3 runs 13 residues. The germline CDR1 and CDR2 sequences are MNHEY and SVGAGI. Trimming took 4 bases from V and 4 from J, leaving 11 bases between them. The CDR3 coding sequence is TGTGCCAGCAGTTCCGTGCAGACTTACGAGCAGTACTTC. This translates into CASSSVQTYEQYF.

Many counts were recorded for this clonotype. This chain joins TRBV29-1 and TRBJ1-1; possible D gene TRBD1, 5 bases. The germline V gene encodes CDR1 SQVTM and CDR2 ANQGSEA. The CDR3 contains 14 residues. V was trimmed by 6 bases and J by 1 base, leaving 15 bases between them. The CDR3 spells CSVSRTGTNTEAFF. CDR3 DNA: TGCAGCGTATCCAGGACTGGGACGAACACTGAAGCTTTCTTT.

The chain joins TRBV28 to TRBJ2-5, with a tentative D call TRBD2 (5 bases). Germline V gene data show CDR1 as MDHEN and CDR2 as SYDVKM. The CDR3 is made up of 12 amino acids. With 6 bases removed from V and 9 bases from J, the gap between germline ends came to 14 bases. This CDR3 is CASRRDGGSQYF. CDR3 sequence (DNA): TGTGCCAGCAGACGAGACGGCGGGTCCCAGTACTTC.

This clonotype was counted only a few times. The rearrangement joins TRBV7-2 to TRBJ2-3; D tentatively fits TRBD1 or TRBD2 (5 bases each). V lost 5 bases to trimming and J lost 6 bases, with 24 bases between them. Germline-derived CDR1 and CDR2 are SGHTA and FQGNSA. The CDR3 loop spans 17 amino acids. The CDR3 loop is CASSPRSGQGPRDTQYF. CDR3 DNA: TGTGCCAGCAGCCCAAGGTCGGGGCAGGGCCCGAGGGATACGCAGTATTTT.

The rearrangement joins TRBV9 to TRBJ2-1; 7 bases fit TRBD2. J lost 8 bases, V lost 0 bases, and 8 bases had no gene match. This CDR3 contains 15 residues. The germline gives CDR1 SGDLS, CDR2 YYNGEE. CDR3 DNA sequence: TGTGCCAGCAGCGTAGATGCGGGAGAGTTTGATGAGCAGTTCTTC. Encoded protein: CASSVDAGEFDEQFF.

Worth noting for this clonotype: This may arise from a read error, as a much more abundant clone is one base away. V usage is TRBV5-1 and J usage is TRBJ1-4; D gene unclear. V gave up 3 bases and J gave up 3 bases, with 12 bases separating them. CDR3 length: 15 amino acids. The V gene's germline CDR1 is SGHRS and CDR2 YFSETQ. CDR3 loop: CASSSAGIANEKLFF. In nucleotides, the CDR3 is TGCGCCAGCAGCTCCGCCGGGATCGCTAATGAAAAACTGTTTTTT.

This clonotype was picked up many times. The CDR3 spells CASSRHSPLHF. The CDR3 nucleotides read TGCGCCAGCAGCCGTCATTCACCCCTCCACTTT. This sequence joins TRBV4-1 and TRBJ1-6; D is undetermined. The germline V and J ends were trimmed by 4 bases and 8 bases, with 3 bases remaining between them. Germline assignment: CDR1 MGHRA and CDR2 YSYEKL. The length of the CDR3 is 11 residues.

This clonotype appeared a single time. The chain links TRBV7-2 to TRBJ1-1, with 11 positions matching TRBD1. Looked up from germline, CDR1 is SGHTA and CDR2 is FQGNSA. The CDR3 runs 17 residues. J lost 1 base, V lost 5 bases, and 9 bases had no gene match. DNA for the CDR3: TGTGCCAGCAGCCCGGACAGGGGGCGAAGGGGGAACACTGAAGCTTTCTTT. Translated, it gives CASSPDRGRRGNTEAFF. The whole variable domain, remainder taken from reference TRBV7-2 and TRBJ1-1, is GAGVSQSPSNKVTEKGKDVELRCDPISGHTALYWYRQSLGQGLEFLIYFQGNSAPDKSGLPSDRFSAERTGGSVSTLTIQRTQQEDSAVYLCASSPDRGRRGNTEAFFGQGTRLTVV.